This T cell receptor beta chain was found in a study of T-cell reconstitution after alpha-beta-depleted transplantation in children. Unique molecular identifiers were incorporated when the TCRbeta library was constructed. In TCRdb, the PCR reads were re-called with MiXCR into one record per CDR3 protein. The sample records about 400,000 distinct CDR3 sequences, 13% being singletons. The sequence was obtained from a human donor who donated a stem cell graft to a child with Fanconi anemia. The sequences come from PBMCs, collected from the stem cell graft.

The CDR3 region is CASSLSGTDPSNYGYTF. DNA for the CDR3: TGTGCCAGCAGTTTATCCGGGACCGACCCTTCTAACTATGGCTACACCTTC. This chain connects TRBV27 to TRBJ1-2; D is perhaps TRBD1 (5 bases). This CDR3 region has 17 residues. Trimming took off 0 bases at V and 0 bases at J, with 14 bases between the two ends. Germline V gives CDR1 MNHEY, CDR2 SMNVEV (reference sequence).